This entry concerns a single TCR beta chain. The antigen remains undetermined. As to time point: cycle 4 day 1 (C4D1), after five to seven weeks of nivolumab. Relapse after autologous stem cell transplantation occurred in every patient, and brentuximab vedotin exposure varied. This sample is part of a study of PD-1 blockade in classical Hodgkin lymphoma. Across the study: Once every 2 weeks, patients received intravenous nivolumab at 3 mg/kg.

Study results and limitations: Lower baseline TCR diversity marked trial partial responders and progressors. As was reported, newly diagnosed patients showed lower baseline TCR diversity than healthy donors did. Significantly greater TCR diversity emerged by C4D1 in CD4+ cells but not CD8+ cells.

The CDR3 is 17 amino acids. The germline V gene encodes CDR1 MNHEY and CDR2 SMNVEV (reference sequence). V was pared by 0 bases and J by 2 bases, with 9 bases of the junction left unmatched. TCRdb's table, derived via immunoSEQ multiplex PCR, lists solely in-frame clones and lacks some. The table shows some 24,000 clones, with about 81% occurring only once. Material: peripheral blood mononuclear cells (PBMCs), obtained before the fourth cycle of nivolumab. This chain links TRBV27 with TRBJ1-2; 7 bases are shared with TRBD1. This TCR derives from a human donor with classical Hodgkin lymphoma. The CDR3 DNA follows: TGTGCCAGCAGTTTATCCTCCTCCGGGACAGACAACTATGGCTACACCTTC. This encodes CASSLSSSGTDNYGYTF.